This T cell receptor (beta chain) was retrieved from a study of early T cells in non-severe SARS-CoV-2 infection. This clonotype was observed a few times. MiXCR, run by TCRdb on the 5' RACE reads, gives a single entry per CDR3 protein. The table has about 22,000 distinct CDR3 sequences, roughly 4% seen once. V dropped 0 bases and J dropped 9; count of bases not matched to a gene: 6. This CDR3 spans 15 amino acids. Germline CDR1 and CDR2: LGHNA and YSLEER. The chain links TRBV4-3 to TRBJ2-1; 9 bases are a match to TRBD2. The source is an adult who was a healthcare worker with PCR-confirmed SARS-CoV-2 infection or an uninfected control (not recorded which). Sequencing was carried out using whole blood. CDR3 nucleotides: TGCGCCAGCAGCCAAGAAGGCGGGAGGGGCGGTGAGCAGTTCTTC. Translated, it gives CASSQEGGRGGEQFF.